The 5 T cell receptor beta chains below all came from one sample that was sequenced in a study of monozygotic twins with inflammatory bowel disease. TCRdb re-analyzed the 5' RACE reads; it lists each CDR3 protein once, without DNA. The sample yields roughly 100,000 distinct CDR3 sequences, of which the top ten take up approximately 1.8%. Sequences were obtained from blood. The receptor source for this set is a human donor with ulcerative colitis or Crohn's disease, or a healthy co-twin of an affected twin (not recorded which).

The V call is TRBV6-5, the J call TRBJ2-7; TCRdb returns TRBD1, unconfirmable since there is no DNA. The CDR3 totals 14 residues. Per germline, CDR1 MNHEY and CDR2 SVGAGI. The CDR3 here is CASSYQGSSYEQYF.

The chain carries TRBV20-1 and TRBJ2-7; TCRdb indicates TRBD2, and absent DNA this call remains unverified. This CDR3 has 12 amino acids. Looked up from germline, CDR1 is DFQATT and CDR2 is SNEGSKA (reference sequence). CDR3 sequence reads: CSGDFYPKEQYF.

The CDR3: CASSQSRASGSRTGELFF. The chain uses TRBV11-2 and TRBJ2-2; TCRdb designates TRBD2, a call that cannot be tested without DNA. The CDR3 consists of 18 residues. Germline CDR1 reads SGHAT; CDR2 reads FQNNGV.

V gene TRBV10-3 combines with J gene TRBJ2-1; TCRdb proposes TRBD1, but this gene call is untestable without DNA. This CDR3 region has 14 residues. CDR1 and CDR2 from the germline V gene are ENHRY and SYGVKD. This CDR3 is CAISGGDWGNEQFF.

This chain links TRBV4-3 with TRBJ2-6. The CDR3 length is 15 residues. Germline V gene sequence: CDR1 LGHNA, CDR2 YSLEER. The CDR3: CASSQASSGANVLTF.